These 30 T cell receptor beta chains originate from one sample sequenced in a study of Ad26.COV2.S vaccination and SARS-CoV-2 variants. TCRdb's table, derived via immunoSEQ multiplex PCR, lists solely in-frame clones and lacks some. This repertoire shows a few hundred thousand clones, around 91% found once; its top ten account for around 4.5%. Treatment meaning: around 19 received Ad26.COV2.S at low or high dose, single or two shots; roughly 5 received placebo; per-sample allocation not given. Sampling was done on day 63 after the first vaccine or placebo injection. Material: peripheral blood, obtained in a trial of Ad26.COV2.S vaccine versus placebo. These receptors were collected from a person aged 18-65 years who received the Ad26.COV2.S COVID-19 vaccine or a placebo.

This clone is a singleton in its sample. V gene TRBV5-5 combines with J gene TRBJ1-1; the D gene is possibly TRBD1 (6 bases). Per germline, CDR1 SGHKS and CDR2 YYEKEE (reference sequence). The V end lost 4 bases, the J end lost 0 bases, and 16 bases lay between the germline ends. The CDR3 totals 16 residues. The DNA for the CDR3 is TGTGCCAGCAGCCTGCAGGGGAGGGTGATGAACACTGAAGCTTTCTTT. It codes for CASSLQGRVMNTEAFF.

The genes are TRBV5-4 and TRBJ1-3; no clear D gene. The V end lost 4 bases, the J end lost 0 bases, and 11 bases lay between the germline ends. From germline, CDR1 is SGHNT and CDR2 YYREEE (reference sequence). CDR3 size: 15 residues. The CDR3 loop is CASSTMGRSGNTIYF. In nucleotides, the CDR3 is TGTGCCAGCAGCACTATGGGCCGCTCTGGAAACACCATATATTTT.

CDR3 nucleotides: TGTGCCAGCAGTTGGACCCTGAGCTCCTACGAGCAGTACTTC. It codes for CASSWTLSSYEQYF. The chain joins TRBV6-5 to TRBJ2-7; D remains unclear. In germline, CDR1 is MNHEY, CDR2 SVGAGI. This CDR3 contains 14 residues. The V end lost 4 bases, the J end lost 0 bases, and 10 bases lay between the germline ends.

V and J are TRBV4-3 and TRBJ2-3; D is unresolved. The germline V gene has CDR1 LGHNA and CDR2 YSLEER. The CDR3 length is 19 residues. V was pared by 0 bases and J by 1 base, with 20 bases between. The CDR3 sequence is CASSQEKTLGSAGTDTQYF. CDR3 in DNA: TGCGCCAGCAGCCAAGAAAAAACTTTAGGCTCGGCTGGCACAGATACGCAGTATTTT.

This clone was recorded once. V usage is TRBV7-3 and J usage is TRBJ2-1; no firm D call. Germline loops: CDR1 SGHTA, CDR2 FQGTGA. The CDR3 sequence is 16 residues long. Trimming cost V 1 base and J 4 bases, with 14 bases left between them. In DNA, the CDR3 is TGTGCCAGCAGCTTAATGCGCGGCCAGAAATACAATGAGCAGTTCTTC. Its protein product is CASSLMRGQKYNEQFF.

This sequence joins TRBV27 and TRBJ2-6; D uncertain. Germline loops: CDR1 MNHEY, CDR2 SMNVEV (reference sequence). CDR3 length: 15 residues. The V and J ends lost 2 bases and 0 bases respectively, with 5 bases between them. In nucleotides, the CDR3 is TGTGCCAGCAGTTTAGGGATCTCTGGGGCCAACGTCCTGACTTTC. Protein product: CASSLGISGANVLTF.

J is TRBJ1-4 and V is TRBV6-5, with D hard to call. The ends were cut back, 6 bases at V and 8 bases at J, with 19 bases in the middle. The CDR3 runs 15 residues. Germline V gene lookup returns CDR1 MNHEY and CDR2 SVGAGI. Here the CDR3 reads CASRPSKRVEEKLFF. As DNA, the CDR3 is TGTGCCAGCAGACCCTCGAAAAGGGTGGAAGAAAAACTGTTTTTT.

The V and J genes are TRBV18 and TRBJ2-1; D possibly corresponds to TRBD1 (5 bases). This CDR3 comprises 15 residues. Trimming cost V 6 bases and J 6 bases, with 18 bases left between them. The germline gives CDR1 KGHSH, CDR2 LQKENI. CDR3 DNA sequence: TGTGCCAGCTCCCCAGGGTCCAGAACTGTCAATGAGCAGTTCTTC. Amino acids: CASSPGSRTVNEQFF. Full variable domain (remainder filled in from reference TRBV18 and TRBJ2-1): NAGVMQNPRHLVRRRGQEARLRCSPMKGHSHVYWYRQLPEEGLKFMVYLQKENIIDESGMPKERFSAEFPKEGPSILRIQQVVRGDSAAYFCASSPGSRTVNEQFFGPGTRLTVL.

The chain recombines TRBV6-4 with TRBJ2-4; TRBD1 matches 9 bases. CDR1 and CDR2 from the germline V gene are MRHNA and SNTAGT. V dropped 4 bases and J dropped 2; count of bases not matched to a gene: 9. CDR3 size: 17 residues. The CDR3 sequence is CASSASDRGDTKNIQYF. CDR3 in DNA: TGTGCCAGCAGTGCCTCGGACAGGGGCGATACCAAAAACATTCAGTACTTC.

This chain connects TRBV13 to TRBJ2-6; D call uncertain. Germline V gene data show CDR1 as PRHDT and CDR2 as FYEKMQ (reference sequence). This CDR3 spans 15 amino acids. The ends were cut back, 5 bases at V and 0 bases at J, with 8 bases in the middle. The CDR3 nucleotides read TGTGCCAGCAGCCCCCGCACCTCTGGGGCCAACGTCCTGACTTTC. Its protein product is CASSPRTSGANVLTF.

The chain joins TRBV28 to TRBJ1-1, with TRBD1 as a possible D gene (6 bases). The CDR3 sequence is 14 residues long. CDR1 is MDHEN and CDR2 is SYDVKM in the germline V gene. V lost 6 bases to trimming and J lost 1 base, with 12 bases between them. CDR3 region: CASSFQGTNTEAFF. CDR3 in DNA: TGTGCCAGCAGCTTTCAGGGGACGAACACTGAAGCTTTCTTT.

The rearrangement links TRBV24-1 to TRBJ2-6; D remains ambiguous. The V gene lost 3 bases and the J gene lost 0 bases, with 14 bases spanning the gap. Germline values: CDR1 KGHDR, CDR2 SFDVKD. The CDR3 is made up of 18 amino acids. The CDR3 region is CATSDPWGTSSGANVLTF. The CDR3 nucleotides are TGTGCCACCAGTGATCCGTGGGGTACTTCCTCTGGGGCCAACGTCCTGACTTTC.

The chain recombines TRBV28 with TRBJ2-7; 12 positions agree with TRBD2. The CDR3 is 17 amino acids. V shed 6 bases, J shed 0 bases, and the junction held 9 bases outside the gene matches. The germline gives CDR1 MDHEN, CDR2 SYDVKM. The chain's CDR3 is CASSRTSGAKGSYEQYF. The CDR3 bases are TGTGCCAGCAGCCGGACTAGCGGGGCAAAGGGCTCCTACGAGCAGTACTTC.

In the case of this clone: The same CDR3 can be traced to other DNA sequences in this sample. V and J are TRBV7-8 and TRBJ2-7; D may match TRBD1 or TRBD2 (5 bases each). Trimming pared 0 bases from V and 3 bases from J, leaving 6 bases between. There are 13 residues in the CDR3. Germline V gives CDR1 SGHVS, CDR2 FQNEAQ. The DNA of the CDR3 is TGTGCCAGCAGCTTAGCGGGGGACTACGAGCAGTACTTC. Protein product: CASSLAGDYEQYF.

The CDR3 nucleotides are TGTGCCAGCGGATCCCAGACAGGGGGCGATGGCTACACCTTC. It yields the protein CASGSQTGGDGYTF. J is TRBJ1-2 and V is TRBV28, with TRBD1 matching 10 bases. The V gene end was trimmed by 8 bases and the J gene end by 6 bases; junction bases not matched to a gene: 9. Germline CDR1 and CDR2: MDHEN and SYDVKM. This CDR3 has 14 amino acids.

This chain connects TRBV20-1 to TRBJ2-5, with D tentatively TRBD2 (5 bases). The length of the CDR3 is 10 residues. Trimming took 6 bases from V and 7 from J, leaving 9 bases between them. In germline, CDR1 is DFQATT, CDR2 SNEGSKA (reference sequence). DNA for the CDR3: TGCAGTGCCGTCCGGGGGACCCAGTACTTC. It specifies CSAVRGTQYF.

J is TRBJ2-3 and V is TRBV28; D uncertain. Germline assignment: CDR1 MDHEN and CDR2 SYDVKM. CDR3 length: 15 residues. V gave up 5 bases and J gave up 0 bases, with 12 bases separating them. CDR3 in DNA: TGTGCCAGCAGTCGGACGTACACTAGCACAGATACGCAGTATTTT. Protein sequence: CASSRTYTSTDTQYF.

The chain couples TRBV27 to TRBJ2-2; D might be TRBD2 (6 bases). Germline lookup yields CDR1 MNHEY and CDR2 SMNVEV (reference sequence). V lost 0 bases, J lost 0 bases, and 14 bases lay in between. This CDR3 is 18 amino acids long. In DNA form, the CDR3 reads TGTGCCAGCAGTTTATCGAGCATCAGGGAGGCGAACACCGGGGAGCTGTTTTTT. This sequence encodes CASSLSSIREANTGELFF.

The J gene is TRBJ2-2, the V gene TRBV28; D may be TRBD1 (6 bases). Germline V CDR1 and CDR2: MDHEN, SYDVKM. Trimming shortened V by 6 bases and J by 0 bases, and 17 bases separated the two germline ends. The CDR3 is 17 amino acids. The chain's CDR3 is CASRKTEDRSNTGELFF. CDR3 in DNA: TGTGCCAGCAGAAAAACCGAGGACAGATCGAACACCGGGGAGCTGTTTTTT. The full variable domain, completed using reference TRBV28 and TRBJ2-2, is DVKVTQSSRYLVKRTGEKVFLECVQDMDHENMFWYRQDPGLGLRLIYFSYDVKMKEKGDIPEGYSVSREKKERFSLILESASTNQTSMYLCASRKTEDRSNTGELFFGEGSRLTVL.

V is TRBV5-4 and J is TRBJ2-3, with TRBD2 as a possible D gene (5 bases). CDR1 SGHNT and CDR2 YYREEE come from the germline V gene (reference sequence). This CDR3 spans 16 amino acids. V was clipped by 4 bases and J by 1 base, with 16 bases between them. CDR3 DNA sequence: TGTGCCAGCAGCCCCATATCGGGGAGAGGCACAGATACGCAGTATTTT. It codes for CASSPISGRGTDTQYF.

The V and J genes are TRBV18 and TRBJ2-5; tentatively, D is TRBD2 (5 bases). Trimming took 3 bases from V and 4 from J, leaving 15 bases between them. The CDR3 contains 15 residues. Germline V CDR1 and CDR2: KGHSH, LQKENI. The CDR3 sequence: CASSPPVWERETQYF. The CDR3 DNA is TGTGCCAGCTCACCTCCCGTATGGGAGAGAGAGACCCAGTACTTC.

The rearrangement joins TRBV5-5 to TRBJ2-1, with 7 bases aligning to TRBD2. The CDR3 totals 14 residues. Unmatched junction bases numbered 11, after V lost 4 bases and J lost 10 bases. Germline-derived CDR1 and CDR2 are SGHKS and YYEKEE (reference sequence). CDR3 in amino acids: CASSPGLVVEEQFF. As DNA, the CDR3 is TGTGCCAGCAGCCCTGGACTAGTGGTAGAAGAGCAGTTCTTC. Full variable domain (missing parts from reference TRBV5-5 and TRBJ2-1): DAGVTQSPTHLIKTRGQQVTLRCSPISGHKSVSWYQQVLGQGPQFIFQYYEKEERGRGNFPDRFSARQFPNYSSELNVNALLLGDSALYLCASSPGLVVEEQFFGPGTRLTVL.

This chain connects TRBV5-6 to TRBJ2-3, with D unclear. Trimming shortened V by 1 base and J by 2 bases, and 8 bases separated the two germline ends. The CDR3 loop spans 14 amino acids. CDR1 and CDR2 (germline): SGHDT, YYEEEE. DNA for the CDR3: TGTGCCAGCAGCTTGCAATGGTCCACAGATACGCAGTATTTT. The encoded protein is CASSLQWSTDTQYF.

The rearrangement uses TRBV27 and TRBJ2-1; 14 bases align to TRBD2. Germline-derived CDR1 and CDR2 are MNHEY and SMNVEV (reference sequence). CDR3 length: 16 amino acids. After removal of 8 bases from V and 9 bases from J, the junction contained 12 bases not matched to a gene. The CDR3 protein is CASSSGTSGRTGEQFF. The CDR3 bases are TGTGCCAGCTCCTCCGGGACTAGCGGGAGAACCGGTGAGCAGTTCTTC.

This clone was found once. The chain recombines TRBV2 with TRBJ2-5; TRBD2 might be the D (6 bases). In germline, CDR1 is SNHLY, CDR2 FYNNEI. The CDR3 sequence is 13 residues long. V was shortened by 6 bases and J by 6 bases, with 14 bases between the two germline ends. The CDR3 DNA sequence: TGTGCCAGCAGGGAGGGTGGTAGCAAGACCCAGTACTTC. It encodes CASREGGSKTQYF. Based on the CDR3 plus reference TRBV2 and TRBJ2-5, the full variable domain is EPEVTQTPSHQVTQMGQEVILRCVPISNHLYFYWYRQILGQKVEFLVSFYNNEISEKSEIFDDQFSVERPDGSNFTLKIRSTKLEDSAMYFCASREGGSKTQYFGPGTRLLVL.

The rearrangement joins TRBV7-9 to TRBJ1-3; 8 bases are a match to TRBD1. The CDR3 length is 18 residues. Germline CDR1 reads SEHNR; CDR2 reads FQNEAQ (reference sequence). Losses at the gene ends were 7 bases for V and 0 bases for J; bases not matched to a gene: 14. The chain's CDR3 is CASNNLQGQANSGNTIYF. For the CDR3, the DNA is TGTGCCAGCAACAATCTCCAGGGACAGGCTAACTCTGGAAACACCATATATTTT.

The CDR3 sequence: CASSQSTTGSGYSNQPQHF. The CDR3 coding sequence is TGTGCCAGCAGCCAATCTACTACAGGGTCTGGGTATAGCAATCAGCCCCAGCATTTT. This rearrangement joins TRBV16 to TRBJ1-5; D possibly corresponds to TRBD1 (6 bases). V was clipped by 0 bases and J by 0 bases, with 18 bases between them. The germline V gene has CDR1 KGHSY and CDR2 FQNENV. The CDR3 has 19 amino acids.

The V gene is TRBV28, the J gene TRBJ1-1, with a weak D call TRBD1 (5 bases). The CDR3 length is 15 residues. Looked up from germline, CDR1 is MDHEN and CDR2 is SYDVKM. Trimming stripped 7 bases from V and 3 bases from J, with 18 bases between. CDR3 residues: CASTLLREVDTEAFF. CDR3 sequence (DNA): TGTGCCAGCACCTTACTCAGGGAGGTGGACACTGAAGCTTTCTTT.

The genes are TRBV4-1 and TRBJ1-5; D remains unclear. The ends were cut back, 4 bases at V and 3 bases at J, with 16 bases in the middle. Germline-derived CDR1 and CDR2 are MGHRA and YSYEKL. The CDR3 length is 16 residues. The CDR3 reads CASSPSVGSLNQPQHF. The CDR3 DNA reads as TGCGCCAGCAGCCCGTCCGTCGGGAGCCTCAATCAGCCCCAGCATTTT.

The CDR3 nucleotides are TGTGCCAGCAGCCTAGCGGGAGGGGCCTACGAGCAGTACTTC. It is translated as CASSLAGGAYEQYF. This sequence joins TRBV6-5 and TRBJ2-7; 12 bases map to TRBD2. Losses at the gene ends were 6 bases for V and 2 bases for J; bases not matched to a gene: 2. Germline lookup yields CDR1 MNHEY and CDR2 SVGAGI. This CDR3 contains 14 residues.